The 17 T cell receptor beta chains in this list originate from one sample, sequenced in a study of OX40 agonist ivuxolimab in advanced cancers. Measured with immunoSEQ multiplex PCR; TCRdb has only the in-frame clones, and not every one. This sample has 77,000 or so clones, with roughly 87% found just once. This specimen was CD4+ or CD8+ T cells sorted from blood, taken in a trial of the OX40 agonist ivuxolimab. The receptors derive from an adult with an advanced solid tumor such as melanoma, head and neck, liver or kidney cancer.

As regards this clone: The same CDR3 also results from other DNA sequences found in this sample. The genes are TRBV7-2 and TRBJ1-2; possibly TRBD1 for D (5 bases). Per the germline V gene, CDR1 is SGHTA and CDR2 is FQGNSA. The CDR3 has 14 residues. The V end lost 1 base, the J end lost 5 bases, and 11 bases lay between the germline ends. The CDR3 nucleotides read TGTGCCAGCAGCTTAGGAGTGGGGGATTATGGCTACACCTTC. The encoded protein is CASSLGVGDYGYTF. The entire variable domain, with the rest obtained from reference TRBV7-2 and TRBJ1-2, is as follows: GAGVSQSPSNKVTEKGKDVELRCDPISGHTALYWYRQSLGQGLEFLIYFQGNSAPDKSGLPSDRFSAERTGGSVSTLTIQRTQQEDSAVYLCASSLGVGDYGYTFGSGTRLTVV.

V usage is TRBV27 and J usage is TRBJ2-3, with a weak D call TRBD1 (6 bases). This CDR3 spans 13 amino acids. The V and J ends lost 5 bases and 4 bases respectively, with 10 bases between them. Looked up from germline, CDR1 is MNHEY and CDR2 is SMNVEV (reference sequence). CDR3 in amino acids: CASSRRGADTQYF. The CDR3 region has the DNA TGTGCCAGCAGTCGCAGGGGCGCAGATACGCAGTATTTT.

This sequence joins TRBV19 and TRBJ2-2; the match to TRBD1 covers 9 bases. Germline V CDR1 and CDR2: LNHDA, SQIVND (reference sequence). The CDR3 contains 18 residues. V lost 5 bases to trimming and J lost 6 bases; unmatched junction nucleotides: 16. CDR3 DNA sequence: TGTGCCAGTAGTTGGGGATCGGGCGGGACAGGGCACCCCGGGGAGCTGTTTTTT. It encodes CASSWGSGGTGHPGELFF.

This chain links TRBV29-1 with TRBJ2-7; D may be TRBD2 (6 bases). Trimming removed 2 bases at V and 4 bases at J, with 18 bases between. CDR1 SQVTM and CDR2 ANQGSEA come from the germline V gene. The CDR3 sequence is 15 residues long. The CDR3 region is CSVENYSGRRYEQYF. The CDR3, as DNA: TGCAGCGTTGAAAATTATAGCGGACGAAGGTACGAGCAGTACTTC.

The chain joins TRBV4-1 to TRBJ2-4; TRBD1 matches at 9 bases. V dropped 0 bases and J dropped 6; count of bases not matched to a gene: 12. Germline assignment: CDR1 MGHRA and CDR2 YSYEKL. This CDR3 is built from 18 residues. The CDR3 DNA follows: TGCGCCAGCAGCCAAGATCGTGACAGGGGGGCTAGAAGAAACATTCAGTACTTC. Its translation is CASSQDRDRGARRNIQYF.

The chain uses TRBV6-5 and TRBJ1-3; D is undetermined. The ends were cut back, 0 bases at V and 0 bases at J, with 6 bases in the middle. The CDR3 is made up of 15 amino acids. Germline CDR1 is MNHEY and CDR2 is SVGAGI. The CDR3 DNA reads TGTGCCAGCAGTTACTCGAGAAGCTCTGGAAACACCATATATTTT. As protein: CASSYSRSSGNTIYF.

This rearrangement joins TRBV5-5 to TRBJ1-1; 7 bases agree with TRBD1. The germline V gene has CDR1 SGHKS and CDR2 YYEKEE (reference sequence). CDR3 size: 15 residues. With V trimmed by 5 bases and J by 1 base, 8 bases remained unmatched. CDR3 sequence: CASRPRGETNTEAFF. As DNA, the CDR3 is TGTGCCAGCAGACCCAGGGGGGAAACGAACACTGAAGCTTTCTTT.

The chain is built from TRBV5-4 and TRBJ2-1; D is unclear. The germline V and J ends were trimmed by 2 bases and 5 bases, with 8 bases remaining between them. Germline V lookup: CDR1 SGHNT, CDR2 YYREEE (reference sequence). CDR3 size: 13 residues. Here the CDR3 DNA reads TGTGCCAGCAGCTTCGAGGTCAACAATGAGCAGTTCTTC. It is translated as CASSFEVNNEQFF.

J is TRBJ1-1 and V is TRBV5-4, with D tentatively TRBD1 (6 bases). Germline assignment: CDR1 SGHNT and CDR2 YYREEE (reference sequence). CDR3 length: 14 amino acids. Trimming left V 5 bases short and J 9 bases short, with 20 bases between. In DNA form, the CDR3 reads TGTGCCAGCAGATCCTCACAGATCTGGGGGCAAGCTTTCTTT. Translating it yields CASRSSQIWGQAFF.

The V gene is TRBV11-3, the J gene TRBJ2-5, with 7 bases fitting TRBD1. The CDR3 runs 13 residues. CDR1 is SGHNT and CDR2 is YENEEA in the germline V gene. V was clipped by 4 bases and J by 5 bases; unmatched bases: 4. This CDR3 reads CASSSPQGETQYF. CDR3 bases: TGTGCCAGCAGCTCTCCACAGGGGGAGACCCAGTACTTC.

This clone was observed a few times. CDR3 in amino acids: CASRPAGFYEQFF. CDR3 nucleotides: TGCGCCAGCAGGCCTGCCGGGTTTTATGAGCAGTTCTTC. The chain combines TRBV10-2 with TRBJ2-1; no firm D call. CDR3 length equals 13 residues. Germline CDR1 WSHSY, CDR2 SAAADI. The V and J ends lost 6 bases and 8 bases respectively, with 14 bases between them.

The genes are TRBV7-2 and TRBJ1-2; unclear D gene. The CDR3 sequence is 14 residues long. Deletions cut 3 bases from V and 3 bases from J, with 11 bases between. The V gene's germline CDR1 is SGHTA and CDR2 FQGNSA. This CDR3 is CASSFGGPDYGYTF. CDR3 nucleotides: TGTGCCAGCAGCTTTGGAGGGCCGGACTATGGCTACACCTTC.

The DNA for the CDR3 is TGCGCCAGCAGCCAAGATCTCCTCCAGGGGGTTGGGGCCAAAAACATTCAGTACTTC. It is translated as CASSQDLLQGVGAKNIQYF. The gene calls are TRBV4-3 and TRBJ2-4, with 7 bases matching TRBD1. V gave up 0 bases and J gave up 1 base; unmatched junction bases: 12. CDR1 and CDR2 (germline): LGHNA, YSLEER. The CDR3 extends over 19 amino acids.

The chain recombines TRBV7-2 with TRBJ2-1; 11 bases match TRBD2. Germline-derived CDR1 and CDR2 are SGHTA and FQGNSA. This CDR3 contains 16 residues. Unmatched junction bases numbered 6, after V lost 1 base and J lost 7 bases. The DNA for the CDR3 is TGTGCCAGCAGCTTAGTTCCGACTAGCGGGACGAATGAGCAGTTCTTC. It translates to CASSLVPTSGTNEQFF.

This clone was detected only a few times. The chain recombines TRBV5-5 with TRBJ1-4; D gene uncertain. Trimming cost V 4 bases and J 8 bases, with 18 bases left between them. CDR3 size: 15 residues. Germline V gene lookup returns CDR1 SGHKS and CDR2 YYEKEE (reference sequence). DNA for the CDR3: TGTGCCAGCAGCCGCTCCTGGGCCCTTGGGGAAAAACTGTTTTTT. This encodes CASSRSWALGEKLFF.

The gene calls are TRBV19 and TRBJ2-1; D is perhaps TRBD1 or TRBD2 (5 bases each). The CDR3 contains 17 residues. Trimming cost V 4 bases and J 5 bases, with 21 bases left between them. Looked up from germline, CDR1 is LNHDA and CDR2 is SQIVND (reference sequence). This chain's CDR3 is CASSTSGTPGSHNEQFF. The CDR3 nucleotides read TGTGCCAGTAGTACCTCTGGGACCCCCGGCAGCCACAATGAGCAGTTCTTC.

J is TRBJ2-2 and V is TRBV7-9; tentative D call: TRBD1 (5 bases). This CDR3 contains 13 residues. Germline V CDR1 and CDR2: SEHNR, FQNEAQ (reference sequence). The V end lost 5 bases, the J end lost 7 bases, and 11 bases lay between the germline ends. This chain's CDR3 is CASSLTGVGELFF. The CDR3 nucleotides are TGTGCCAGCAGCCTAACAGGAGTCGGGGAGCTGTTTTTT.